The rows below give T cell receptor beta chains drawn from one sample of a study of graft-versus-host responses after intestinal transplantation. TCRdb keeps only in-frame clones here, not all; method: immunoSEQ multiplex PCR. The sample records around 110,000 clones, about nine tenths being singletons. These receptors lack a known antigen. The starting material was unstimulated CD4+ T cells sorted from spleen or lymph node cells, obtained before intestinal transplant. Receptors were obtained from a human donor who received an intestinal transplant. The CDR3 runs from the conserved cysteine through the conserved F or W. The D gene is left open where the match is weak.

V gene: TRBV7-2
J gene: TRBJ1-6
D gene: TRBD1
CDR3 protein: CASSLVGQSMTPLHF

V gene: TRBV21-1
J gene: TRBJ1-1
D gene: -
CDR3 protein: CASSNRSGSEAFF

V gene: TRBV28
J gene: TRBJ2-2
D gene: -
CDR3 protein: CASYLRANTGELFF

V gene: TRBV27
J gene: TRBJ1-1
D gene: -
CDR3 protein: CASRFDRNTEAFF

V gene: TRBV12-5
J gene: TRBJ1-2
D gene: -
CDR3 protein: CASGSTGRYGYTF

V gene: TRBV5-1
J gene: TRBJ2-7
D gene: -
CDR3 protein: CASRSAYEQYF

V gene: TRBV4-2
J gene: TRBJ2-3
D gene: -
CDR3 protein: CASSQGQVNTQYF

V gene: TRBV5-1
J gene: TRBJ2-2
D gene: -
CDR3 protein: CASSLGHRGTGELFF

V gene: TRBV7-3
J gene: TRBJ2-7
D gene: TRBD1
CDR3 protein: CASSLIGGASYEQYF

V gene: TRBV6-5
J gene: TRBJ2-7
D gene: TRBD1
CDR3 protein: CATKMDRAYEQYF

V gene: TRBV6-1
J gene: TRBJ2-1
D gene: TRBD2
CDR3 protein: CASSEASGRANEQFF

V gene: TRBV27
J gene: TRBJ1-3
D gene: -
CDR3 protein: CASSSTGFSGNTIYF

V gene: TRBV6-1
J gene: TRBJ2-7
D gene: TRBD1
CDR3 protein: CASSAPGTGGYEQYF

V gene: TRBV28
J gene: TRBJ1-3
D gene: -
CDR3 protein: CASSLTGSGNTIYF

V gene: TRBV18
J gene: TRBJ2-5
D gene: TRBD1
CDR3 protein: CASSPGTGNTETQYF

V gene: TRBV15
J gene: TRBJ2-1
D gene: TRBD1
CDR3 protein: CATSSPRQGPYNEQFF

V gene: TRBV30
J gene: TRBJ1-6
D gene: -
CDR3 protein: CAWRLPPQGSPLHF

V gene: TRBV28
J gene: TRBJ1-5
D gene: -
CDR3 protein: CASSSPPGLGQPQHF

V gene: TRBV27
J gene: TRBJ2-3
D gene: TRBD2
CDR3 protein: CASSPRLASTDTQYF

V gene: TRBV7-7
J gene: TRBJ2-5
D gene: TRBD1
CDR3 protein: CASSRDRVETQYF

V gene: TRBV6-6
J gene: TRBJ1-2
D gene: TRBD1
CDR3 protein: CASRRPGQGGNYGYTF

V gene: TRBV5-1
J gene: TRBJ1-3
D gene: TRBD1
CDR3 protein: CASSLRGMGDTIYF

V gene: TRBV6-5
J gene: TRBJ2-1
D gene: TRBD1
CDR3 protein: CASRRTGGYNEQFF

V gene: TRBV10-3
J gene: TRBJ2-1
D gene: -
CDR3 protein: CAIQRSFYNEQFF

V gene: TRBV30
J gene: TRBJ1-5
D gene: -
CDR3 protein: CAWSVRGNQPQHF

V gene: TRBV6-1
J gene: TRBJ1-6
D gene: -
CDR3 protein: CASGYGGTYNSPLHF

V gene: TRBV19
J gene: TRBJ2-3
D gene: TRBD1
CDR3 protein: CASSLDRGNSNTQYF

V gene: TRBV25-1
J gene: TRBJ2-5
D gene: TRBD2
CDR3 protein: CASSEYTPGLAGGETRYF

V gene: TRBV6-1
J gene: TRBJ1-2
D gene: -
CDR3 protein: CASSAKQSNYGYTF

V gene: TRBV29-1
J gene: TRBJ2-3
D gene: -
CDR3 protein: CSVDRVPTSTDTQYF

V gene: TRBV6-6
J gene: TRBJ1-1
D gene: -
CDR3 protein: CASRLEAHTEAFF

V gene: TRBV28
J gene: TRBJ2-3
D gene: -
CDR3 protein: CASTSRRGSTDTQYF

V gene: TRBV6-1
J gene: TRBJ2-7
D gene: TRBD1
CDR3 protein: CASSEKIGTERYEQYF

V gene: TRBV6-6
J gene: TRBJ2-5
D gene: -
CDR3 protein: CASSYVSFGETQYF

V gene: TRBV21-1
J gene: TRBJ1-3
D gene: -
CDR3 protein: CASSWRVLQHARNTIYF

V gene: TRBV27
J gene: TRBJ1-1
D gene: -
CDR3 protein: CASSVTVNTEAFF

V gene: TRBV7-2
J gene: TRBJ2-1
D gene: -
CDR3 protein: CASSLGQGSYNEQFF

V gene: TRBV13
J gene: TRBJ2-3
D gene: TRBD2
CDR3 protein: CASSLGTSGGRTDTQYF

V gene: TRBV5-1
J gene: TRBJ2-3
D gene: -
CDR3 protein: CASSLAGGTDTQYF

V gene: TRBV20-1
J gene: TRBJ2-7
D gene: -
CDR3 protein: CSARTAREQYF

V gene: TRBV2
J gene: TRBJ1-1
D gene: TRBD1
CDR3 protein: CASRWTGTSPEAFF

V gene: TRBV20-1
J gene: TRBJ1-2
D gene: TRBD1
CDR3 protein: CSAGDRIGYTF

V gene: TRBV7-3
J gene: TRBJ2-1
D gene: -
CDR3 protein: CASSRQEALSSYNEQFF

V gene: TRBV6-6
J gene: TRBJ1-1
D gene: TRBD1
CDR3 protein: CASSYAGTGVAEAFF

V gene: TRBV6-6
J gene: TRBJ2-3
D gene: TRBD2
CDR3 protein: CASSYAGVSTDTQYF

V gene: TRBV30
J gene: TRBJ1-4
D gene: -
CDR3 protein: CAWSVMDYEKLFF

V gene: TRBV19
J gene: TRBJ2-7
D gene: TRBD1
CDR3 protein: CASSIGDRVYEQYF

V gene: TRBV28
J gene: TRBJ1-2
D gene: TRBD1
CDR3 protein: CASSGGYGYTF

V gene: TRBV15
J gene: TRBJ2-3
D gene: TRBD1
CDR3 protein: CATSRERPTGAITDTQYF

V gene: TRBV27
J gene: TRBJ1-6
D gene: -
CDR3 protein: CASSSGAYNSPLHF

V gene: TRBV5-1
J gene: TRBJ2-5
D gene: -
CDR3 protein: CASSLKETQYF

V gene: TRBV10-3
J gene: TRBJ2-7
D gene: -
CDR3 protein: CAISPQGPYEQYF

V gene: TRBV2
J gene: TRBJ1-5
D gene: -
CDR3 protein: CASSREGNQPQHF

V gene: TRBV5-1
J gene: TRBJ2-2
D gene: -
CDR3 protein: CASSLHEANTGELFF